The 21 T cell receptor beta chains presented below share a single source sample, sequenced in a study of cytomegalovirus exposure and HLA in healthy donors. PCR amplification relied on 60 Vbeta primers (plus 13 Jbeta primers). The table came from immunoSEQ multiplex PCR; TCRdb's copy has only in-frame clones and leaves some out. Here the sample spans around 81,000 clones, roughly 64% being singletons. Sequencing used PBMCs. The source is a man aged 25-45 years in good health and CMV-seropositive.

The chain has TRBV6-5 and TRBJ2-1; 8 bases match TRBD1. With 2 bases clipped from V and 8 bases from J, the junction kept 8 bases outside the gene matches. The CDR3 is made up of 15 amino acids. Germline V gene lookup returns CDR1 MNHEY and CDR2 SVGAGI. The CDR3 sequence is CASSYEQGVSDEQFF. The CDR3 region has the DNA TGTGCCAGCAGTTACGAACAGGGGGTGTCGGATGAGCAGTTCTTC.

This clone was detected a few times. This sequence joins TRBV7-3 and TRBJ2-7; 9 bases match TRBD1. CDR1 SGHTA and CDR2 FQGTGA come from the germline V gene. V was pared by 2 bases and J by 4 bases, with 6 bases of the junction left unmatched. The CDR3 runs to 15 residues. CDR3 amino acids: CASSLFRDRAYEQYF. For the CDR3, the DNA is TGTGCCAGCAGCTTATTCCGGGACAGGGCGTACGAGCAGTACTTC. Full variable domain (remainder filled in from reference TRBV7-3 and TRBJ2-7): GAGVSQTPSNKVTEKGKYVELRCDPISGHTALYWYRQSLGQGPEFLIYFQGTGAADDSGLPNDRFFAVRPEGSVSTLKIQRTERGDSAVYLCASSLFRDRAYEQYFGPGTRLTVT.

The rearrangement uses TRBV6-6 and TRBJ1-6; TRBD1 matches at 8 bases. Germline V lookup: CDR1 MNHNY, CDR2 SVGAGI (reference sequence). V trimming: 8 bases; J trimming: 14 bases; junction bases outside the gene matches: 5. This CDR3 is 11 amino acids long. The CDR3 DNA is TGTGCCAGCGGGACAGGTTCCGCCCTCCACTTT. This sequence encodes CASGTGSALHF.

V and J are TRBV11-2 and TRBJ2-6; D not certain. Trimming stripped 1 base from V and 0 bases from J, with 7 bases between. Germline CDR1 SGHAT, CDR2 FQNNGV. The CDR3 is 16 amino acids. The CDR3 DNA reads TGTGCCAGCAGCTTAGGAGCTACCTCTGGGGCCAACGTCCTGACTTTC. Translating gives CASSLGATSGANVLTF.

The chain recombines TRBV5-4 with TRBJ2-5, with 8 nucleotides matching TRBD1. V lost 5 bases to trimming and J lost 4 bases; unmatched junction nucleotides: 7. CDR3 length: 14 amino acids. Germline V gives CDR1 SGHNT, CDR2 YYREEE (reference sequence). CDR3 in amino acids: CASRRTGTRETQYF. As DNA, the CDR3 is TGTGCCAGCAGGAGGACAGGGACCAGAGAGACCCAGTACTTC.

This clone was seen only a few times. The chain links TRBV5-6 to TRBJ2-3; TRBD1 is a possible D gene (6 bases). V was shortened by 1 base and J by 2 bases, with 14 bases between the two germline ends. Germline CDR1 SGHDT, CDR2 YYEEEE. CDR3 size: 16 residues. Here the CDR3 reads CASSLKGERATDTQYF. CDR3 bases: TGTGCCAGCAGCTTGAAGGGGGAGAGGGCCACAGATACGCAGTATTTT.

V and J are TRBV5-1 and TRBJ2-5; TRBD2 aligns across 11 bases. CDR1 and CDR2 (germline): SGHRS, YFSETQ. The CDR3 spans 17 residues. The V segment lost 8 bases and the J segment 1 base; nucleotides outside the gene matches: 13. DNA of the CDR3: TGCGCCAGTTTAGAGCTAGCGGGAGGAGGGCCCCAAGAGACCCAGTACTTC. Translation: CASLELAGGGPQETQYF.

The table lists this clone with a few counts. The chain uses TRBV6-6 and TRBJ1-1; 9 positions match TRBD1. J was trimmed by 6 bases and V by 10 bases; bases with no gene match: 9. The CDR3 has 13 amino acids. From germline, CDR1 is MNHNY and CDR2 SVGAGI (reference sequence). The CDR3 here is CATNRDRDAEAFF. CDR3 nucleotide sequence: TGTGCCACAAACCGGGACAGGGATGCTGAAGCTTTCTTT.

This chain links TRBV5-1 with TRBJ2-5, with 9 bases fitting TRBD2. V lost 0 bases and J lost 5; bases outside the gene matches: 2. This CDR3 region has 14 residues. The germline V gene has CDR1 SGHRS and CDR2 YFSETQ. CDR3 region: CASSLASGGETQYF. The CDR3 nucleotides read TGCGCCAGCAGCTTGGCCAGCGGGGGGGAGACCCAGTACTTC. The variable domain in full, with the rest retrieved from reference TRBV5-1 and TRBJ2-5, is KAGVTQTPRYLIKTRGQQVTLSCSPISGHRSVSWYQQTPGQGLQFLFEYFSETQRNKGNFPGRFSGRQFSNSRSEMNVSTLELGDSALYLCASSLASGGETQYFGPGTRLLVL.

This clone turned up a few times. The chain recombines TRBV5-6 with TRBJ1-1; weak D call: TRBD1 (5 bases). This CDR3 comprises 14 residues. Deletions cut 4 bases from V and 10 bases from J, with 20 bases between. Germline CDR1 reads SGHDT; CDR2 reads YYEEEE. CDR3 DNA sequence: TGTGCCAGCAGCCCCGGGGGTAAGACGACGAGAGCTTTCTTT. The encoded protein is CASSPGGKTTRAFF.

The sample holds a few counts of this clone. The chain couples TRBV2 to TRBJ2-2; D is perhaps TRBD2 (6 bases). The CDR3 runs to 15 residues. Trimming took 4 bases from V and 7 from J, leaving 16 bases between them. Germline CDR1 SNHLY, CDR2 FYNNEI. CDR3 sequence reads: CASSGLSGVGGELFF. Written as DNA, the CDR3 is TGTGCCAGCAGTGGTTTGTCGGGAGTGGGCGGGGAGCTGTTTTTT. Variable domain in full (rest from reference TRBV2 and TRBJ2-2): EPEVTQTPSHQVTQMGQEVILRCVPISNHLYFYWYRQILGQKVEFLVSFYNNEISEKSEIFDDQFSVERPDGSNFTLKIRSTKLEDSAMYFCASSGLSGVGGELFFGEGSRLTVL.

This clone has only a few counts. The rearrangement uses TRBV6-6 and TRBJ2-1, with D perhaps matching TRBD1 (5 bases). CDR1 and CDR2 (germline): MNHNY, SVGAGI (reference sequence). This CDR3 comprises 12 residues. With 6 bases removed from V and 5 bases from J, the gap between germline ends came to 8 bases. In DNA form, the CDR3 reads TGTGCCAGCAGCCCGACAGACAATGAGCAGTTCTTC. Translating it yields CASSPTDNEQFF.

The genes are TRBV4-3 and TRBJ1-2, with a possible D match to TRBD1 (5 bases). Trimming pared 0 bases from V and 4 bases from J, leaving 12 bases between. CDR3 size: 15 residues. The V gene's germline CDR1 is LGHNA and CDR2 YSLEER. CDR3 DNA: TGCGCCAGCAGCCAAGACGGGACTTACCTCTATGGCTACACCTTC. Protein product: CASSQDGTYLYGYTF.

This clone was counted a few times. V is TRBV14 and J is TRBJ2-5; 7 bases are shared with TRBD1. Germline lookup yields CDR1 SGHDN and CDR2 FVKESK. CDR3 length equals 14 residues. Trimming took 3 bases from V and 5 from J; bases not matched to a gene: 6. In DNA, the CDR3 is TGTGCCAGCAGCCACTTTACAGGGGAGGAGACCCAGTACTTC. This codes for CASSHFTGEETQYF.

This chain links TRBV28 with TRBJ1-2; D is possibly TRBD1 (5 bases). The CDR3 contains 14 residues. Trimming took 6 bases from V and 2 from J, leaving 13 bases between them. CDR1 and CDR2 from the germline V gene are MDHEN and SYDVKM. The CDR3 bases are TGTGCCAGCAGGCGGGGACGGGAAAACTATGGCTACACCTTC. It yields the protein CASRRGRENYGYTF.

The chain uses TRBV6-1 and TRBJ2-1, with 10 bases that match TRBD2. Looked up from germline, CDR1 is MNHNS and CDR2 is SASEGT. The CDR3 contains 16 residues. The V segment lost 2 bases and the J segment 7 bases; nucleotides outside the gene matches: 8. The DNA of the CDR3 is TGTGCCAGCAGTGAATTCGGGCTAGCGGGAGTAAATGAGCAGTTCTTC. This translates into CASSEFGLAGVNEQFF.

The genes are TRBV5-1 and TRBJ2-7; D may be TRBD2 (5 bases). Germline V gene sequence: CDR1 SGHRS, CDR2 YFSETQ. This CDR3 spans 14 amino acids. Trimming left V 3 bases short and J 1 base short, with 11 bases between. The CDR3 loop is CASSSGPGSYEQYF. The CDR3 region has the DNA TGCGCCAGCAGCTCCGGACCGGGATCCTACGAGCAGTACTTC.

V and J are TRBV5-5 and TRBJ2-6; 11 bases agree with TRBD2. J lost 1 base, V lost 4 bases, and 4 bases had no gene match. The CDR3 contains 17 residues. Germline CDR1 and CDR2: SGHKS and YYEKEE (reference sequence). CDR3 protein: CASSMTSGTSGANVLTF. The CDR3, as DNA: TGTGCCAGCAGCATGACTAGCGGGACTTCTGGGGCCAACGTCCTGACTTTC.

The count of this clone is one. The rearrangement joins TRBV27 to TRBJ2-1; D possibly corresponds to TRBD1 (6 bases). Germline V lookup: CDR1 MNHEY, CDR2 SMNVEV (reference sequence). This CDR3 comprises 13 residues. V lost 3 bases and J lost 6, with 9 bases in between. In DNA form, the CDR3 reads TGTGCCAGCAGTTTTTTAGGGGGCAATGAGCAGTTCTTC. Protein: CASSFLGGNEQFF.

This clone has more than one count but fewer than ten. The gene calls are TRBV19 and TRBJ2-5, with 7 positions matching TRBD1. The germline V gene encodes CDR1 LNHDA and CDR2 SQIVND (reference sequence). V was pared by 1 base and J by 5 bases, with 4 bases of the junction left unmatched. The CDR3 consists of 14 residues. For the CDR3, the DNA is TGTGCCAGTAGTATAGGAGGGGGCCGGGAGACCCAGTACTTC. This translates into CASSIGGGRETQYF.

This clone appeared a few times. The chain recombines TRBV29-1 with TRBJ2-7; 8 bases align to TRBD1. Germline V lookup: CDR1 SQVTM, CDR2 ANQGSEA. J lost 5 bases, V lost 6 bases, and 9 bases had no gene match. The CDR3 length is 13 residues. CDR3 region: CSVDGQGGNEQYF. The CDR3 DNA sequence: TGCAGCGTGGATGGACAGGGCGGTAACGAGCAGTACTTC.